This is a list of T cell receptor beta chains from one sample in a study of T cells after yellow fever vaccination. TCRdb analysed the 5' RACE reads with MiXCR anew, one entry per CDR3 protein. The sample holds 450,000 to 550,000 distinct CDR3 sequences, about a fifth seen once. The sequences come from PBMCs, collected 15 days after the yellow fever booster vaccination. The receptors derive from a man aged 25-45 years who received the YFV17D yellow fever vaccine. Both conserved end residues are part of each CDR3. The D gene is left open where the match is weak. For some rows the clone size is stated as once, few or many, or as a class when expanded; others skip it.

v_call: TRBV7-9
j_call: TRBJ2-3
clone_size: -
d_call: TRBD1
cdr3_nt: TGTGCCAGCGGGGACAGTAACACAGATACGCAGTATTTT
cdr3_aa: CASGDSNTDTQYF

v_call: TRBV29-1
j_call: TRBJ2-2
clone_size: -
d_call: -
cdr3_nt: TGCAGCGTTGCTAGCGGGGAGCTGTTTTTT
cdr3_aa: CSVASGELFF

v_call: TRBV7-9
j_call: TRBJ1-1
clone_size: few
d_call: -
cdr3_nt: TGTGCCAGCAGTTGGCAGGAGAACACTGAAGCTTTCTTT
cdr3_aa: CASSWQENTEAFF

v_call: TRBV5-1
j_call: TRBJ2-5
clone_size: -
d_call: TRBD1
cdr3_nt: TGCGCCAGCAGTCGCCTCACCTCGACAGGGCCACAAGAGACCCAGTACTTC
cdr3_aa: CASSRLTSTGPQETQYF

v_call: TRBV28
j_call: TRBJ2-7
clone_size: -
d_call: -
cdr3_nt: TGTGCCAGCAGAACAACGCCGGCCGAGCAGTACTTC
cdr3_aa: CASRTTPAEQYF

v_call: TRBV19
j_call: TRBJ2-4
clone_size: few
d_call: -
cdr3_nt: TGTGCCAGTAGCCCCAGGGAAAACATTCAGTACTTC
cdr3_aa: CASSPRENIQYF

v_call: TRBV9
j_call: TRBJ2-7
clone_size: -
d_call: TRBD2
cdr3_nt: TGTGCCAGCAGCGTAGGCGAGCGGGAGTTCGAGCAGTACTTC
cdr3_aa: CASSVGEREFEQYF

v_call: TRBV28
j_call: TRBJ1-2
clone_size: -
d_call: -
cdr3_nt: TGTGCCAGTTGGAAGGGGGTGGAGGGCTACACCTTC
cdr3_aa: CASWKGVEGYTF

v_call: TRBV2
j_call: TRBJ2-5
clone_size: few
d_call: TRBD1
cdr3_nt: TGTGCCAGCACGGGACAGACTTACCAAGAGACCCAGTACTTC
cdr3_aa: CASTGQTYQETQYF

v_call: TRBV5-1
j_call: TRBJ2-1
clone_size: few
d_call: TRBD1
cdr3_nt: TGCGCCAGCAGCTTGGTTTGGGGGAGGACAGGGCGACAAGAGCAGTTCTTC
cdr3_aa: CASSLVWGRTGRQEQFF

v_call: TRBV7-2
j_call: TRBJ2-5
clone_size: few
d_call: -
cdr3_nt: TGTGCCAGCAGCTTTAGGGCGGAGCGGCGTGAGACCCAGTACTTC
cdr3_aa: CASSFRAERRETQYF

v_call: TRBV24-1
j_call: TRBJ2-1
clone_size: few
d_call: TRBD2
cdr3_nt: TGTGCCACCAGTGCCGAAGGACTAGCGAATTACAATGAGCAGTTCTTC
cdr3_aa: CATSAEGLANYNEQFF

v_call: TRBV4-3
j_call: TRBJ2-7
clone_size: few
d_call: -
cdr3_nt: TGCGCCAGCAGCCAAGCGGGGCGAGGTCTCTACGAGCAGTACTTC
cdr3_aa: CASSQAGRGLYEQYF